This T cell receptor beta chain was identified during a study of shared clonotypes between healthy human individuals (dated by TCRdb to about 2020). In the study overall: A couple of women and a few men aged 18 to 49 years were included in the cohort. For each donor, three plates each were used for CD4 naive and CD4 memory, two plates were used for CD8 naive, and one plate was used for CD8 memory. To estimate repertoire size and how much clonotypes are shared between individuals, the study performed deep sequencing of blood TCR repertoires from a few healthy adults. Libraries were prepared and TCR repertoires were sequenced by different laboratories using diverse techniques, in order to increase sequencing depth and limit assay-specific biases. Leukapheresis yielded between about 0.85 and 10 billion PBMCs per donor. Findings and caveats that apply to the study as a whole: Based on pairwise subsampling, the degree of clonotype sharing among donors was expected to be affected by sequencing depth. Naive subsets generally had larger estimated clonotype richness than memory subsets. Sampling was restricted to blood, and TCR repertoires in tissues likely differ from the TCR repertoires found in blood. The genetic and exposure-history diversity represented was limited by the small number of donors. Incomplete sequencing was indicated by rarefaction of sorted-subset datasets, despite the large sequencing depth. Across a handful of donors, approximately 4.6% of naive CD4, 3.5% of naive CD8, approximately 2.5% of memory CD4, and 0.4% of memory CD8 clonotypes were shared. Compared with non-shared clonotypes, the clonotypes found in all four sorted-subset donors had higher generation probabilities.

Using the deep immunoSEQ assay, multiplex PCR amplified TCR CDR3 regions from genomic DNA. Genomic DNA extracted from each cell subset was distributed evenly over all wells of several immunoSEQ 96-well plates, and each plate served as one replicate. For sorted subsets, 200 to 250 ng of genomic DNA, equivalent to 25,000 to 35,000 T cell genomes, went into each replicate PCR. Purified libraries were quantified with a Qubit 3.0 fluorometer, sized on a Bioanalyzer 2100, and re-quantified with the KAPA Library Quantification kit. Every immunoSEQ 96-well plate was sequenced on a separate single-read 150-cycle Illumina NextSeq 550 flow cell. The original methods were these. Because only junctional sequences without quality scores were contained in the immunoSEQ output, filtering matching that applied to full-length reads could not be performed. To assign V/J genes and CDR3, sequences were annotated against IMGT germline references using PyIR, a Python wrapper for IgBLAST v1.9. Reads were filtered out if the reads had weak V/J assignments (E-value above 1e-6), no CDR3, stop codons, out-of-frame junctions, or ambiguous translated residues. A V3J clonotype was defined by an identical inferred V gene, J gene, and CDR3 amino acid sequence. Percentage overlap between repertoires was computed as shared unique clonotypes divided by the size of the smaller repertoire. RTK rarefaction, the Chao1 estimator, and Recon v2.1 estimates of unobserved clonotypes were used to assess repertoire richness. OLGA was used to compute generation probabilities for all TCRbeta clonotypes that the gDNA method yielded from a handful of donors. Imported from immuneACCESS, the table was reduced by TCRdb to in-frame sequences with V and J called. These copies leave out some clones; in studies compared against another copy, an unresolved V gene accounts for under half, and the cause of the remainder is not known. The DNA gave D and trimming, while V, J and clone size come from that table. Counted in this sample were millions of clones; roughly nine tenths of them appeared once. Over 0.12% of the sample is held by the ten biggest clonotypes.

The CDR1 and CDR2 encoded by the germline V gene are LGHNT and FRNRAP. Taken from cysteine to phenylalanine, the CDR3 has 17 residues. Just the 51-base CDR3 DNA is kept, in frame starting at base 1. The donors were healthy, HIV-negative adults with no recently reported acute infections or vaccinations. Every donor was a Caucasian adult residing in Nashville, Tennessee, USA. Magnetic negative selection was used to enrich CD4+ T cells, after which naive cells were positively selected on CD45RA and the negative fraction became the memory subset. Blood was obtained by leukapheresis, after which PBMCs were separated by Ficoll-Histopaque density gradient centrifugation and cryopreserved in liquid nitrogen vapor phase. Analytical flow cytometry was used to check the purity and quantity of each magnetically sorted T cell population. From each sorted fraction, genomic DNA was isolated and quantified by UV absorbance on a Nanodrop 2000c.

Regarding this clone: What antigen it recognizes has not been identified. An end of the junction differs from the germline gene, which may be a read error.

The source material was naive CD4+ T cells sorted from blood. The cell subset or site label corresponds to: CD45RA+ positively selected. The clonotype originates from a man between 18 and 29 years old in good health. The chain was built from TRBV12-5 and TRBJ2-4; the D gene could be TRBD1 or TRBD2, each one agreeing over 5 bases. The DNA sequence reads TGTGCTAGTGGTGCCCCCATTCCCCTCGGGGCCAGAAACATTCAGTACTTC. The resulting protein is CASGAPIPLGARNIQYF.